This T cell receptor beta chain was profiled in a study of glioma-infiltrating T cells after dendritic cell vaccination. Overall study findings and caveats: Few patients contributed both blood and tumor specimens.

The immunoSEQ assay amplified TCRB CDR3 from up to about 2 ug DNA. Assay: immunoSEQ multiplex PCR; the TCRdb copy retains only in-frame clones and omits some. The data contain roughly 51,000 clones, around 86% of them singletons. As concerns this clone: Antigen specificity is unknown.

Only patients with spare fresh-frozen tumor and over two years of follow-up were included. CDR3 length: 16 amino acids. J gave up 9 bases and V 1 base, and 12 bases lay outside the gene matches. In germline, CDR1 is LNHDA, CDR2 SQIVND (reference sequence). The rearrangement uses TRBV19 and TRBJ2-1; 7 bases align to TRBD2. This sample comprised blood, obtained before dendritic cell vaccination. This clonotype was obtained from a human donor with glioblastoma. The CDR3 loop is CASSIGLAGAPLEQFF. As DNA, the CDR3 is TGTGCCAGTAGTATAGGGCTCGCGGGAGCGCCTCTTGAGCAGTTCTTC.